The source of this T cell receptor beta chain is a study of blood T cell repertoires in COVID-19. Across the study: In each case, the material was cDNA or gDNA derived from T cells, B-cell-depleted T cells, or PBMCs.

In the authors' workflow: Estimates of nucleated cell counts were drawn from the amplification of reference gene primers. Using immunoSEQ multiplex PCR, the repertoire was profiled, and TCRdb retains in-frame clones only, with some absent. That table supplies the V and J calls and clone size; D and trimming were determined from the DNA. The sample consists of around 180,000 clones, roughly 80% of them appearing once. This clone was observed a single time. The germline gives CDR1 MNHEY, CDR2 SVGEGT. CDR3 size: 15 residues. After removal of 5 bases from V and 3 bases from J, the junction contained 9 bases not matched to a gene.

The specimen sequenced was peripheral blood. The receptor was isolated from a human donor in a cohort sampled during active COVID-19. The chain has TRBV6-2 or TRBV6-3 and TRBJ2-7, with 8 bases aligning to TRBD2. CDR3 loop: CASSPRGLGNYEQYF. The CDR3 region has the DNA TGTGCCAGCAGTCCCCGGGGACTAGGAAACTACGAGCAGTACTTC.